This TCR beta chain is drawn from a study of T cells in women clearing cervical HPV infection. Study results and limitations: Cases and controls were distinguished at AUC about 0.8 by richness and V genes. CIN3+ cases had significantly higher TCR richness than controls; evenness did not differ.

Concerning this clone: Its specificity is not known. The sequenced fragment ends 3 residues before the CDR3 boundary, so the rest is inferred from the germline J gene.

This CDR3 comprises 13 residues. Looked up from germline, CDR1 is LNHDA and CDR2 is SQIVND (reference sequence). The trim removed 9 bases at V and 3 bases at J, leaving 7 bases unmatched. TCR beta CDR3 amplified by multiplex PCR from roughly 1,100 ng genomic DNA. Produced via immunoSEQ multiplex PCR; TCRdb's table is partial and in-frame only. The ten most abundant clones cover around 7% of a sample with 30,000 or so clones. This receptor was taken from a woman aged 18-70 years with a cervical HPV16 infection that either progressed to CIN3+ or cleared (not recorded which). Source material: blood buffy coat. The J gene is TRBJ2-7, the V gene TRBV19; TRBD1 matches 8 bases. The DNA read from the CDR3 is TGTGCCAGCTCACACAGGGGGATCTACGAG. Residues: CASSHRGIYE. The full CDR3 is CASSHRGIYEQYF. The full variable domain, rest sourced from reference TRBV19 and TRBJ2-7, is DGGITQSPKYLFRKEGQNVTLSCEQNLNHDAMYWYRQDPGQGLRLIYYSQIVNDFQKGDIAEGYSVSREKKESFPLTVTSAQKNPTAFYLCASSHRGIYEQYFGPGTRLTVT.